This entry lists 7 T cell receptor beta chains sequenced from one sample in a study of T cell responses to AZD1222 COVID-19 vaccine. Only in-frame clones appear in the TCRdb table, and some are missing; sequencing was by immunoSEQ multiplex PCR. The repertoire includes tens of thousands of clones, approximately 90% of them detected once, and roughly 5% sits in the top ten. The sample consisted of peripheral blood, taken 28 days after the second dose of the MenACWY control vaccine. The receptors were sampled from an adult who received the MenACWY meningococcal vaccine as a control.

V gene TRBV4-3 combines with J gene TRBJ2-6, with D hard to call. This CDR3 comprises 14 residues. V lost 1 base and J 2 bases, leaving 3 bases between the germline ends. In germline, CDR1 is LGHNA, CDR2 YSLEER. The CDR3 sequence: CASSQVTGANVLTF. The CDR3 DNA sequence: TGCGCCAGCAGCCAAGTAACTGGGGCCAACGTCCTGACTTTC.

The chain joins TRBV30 to TRBJ2-7, with TRBD2 matching 7 bases. The CDR3 totals 14 residues. CDR1 is GTSNPN and CDR2 is SVGIG in the germline V gene (reference sequence). V shed 4 bases and J 0 bases; nucleotides not matched to a gene: 6. The CDR3 region is CAWTPLADSYEQYF. The DNA for the CDR3 is TGTGCCTGGACGCCCCTAGCGGACTCCTACGAGCAGTACTTC.

V and J are TRBV7-2 and TRBJ2-1, with 9 bases aligning to TRBD2. The CDR3 extends over 15 amino acids. Losses at the gene ends were 5 bases for V and 5 bases for J; bases not matched to a gene: 7. Germline V gene data show CDR1 as SGHTA and CDR2 as FQGNSA. The CDR3 here is CASSPRLAGNNEQFF. The CDR3 DNA follows: TGTGCCAGCAGCCCCCGGCTAGCGGGGAACAATGAGCAGTTCTTC.

This clone was counted a single time. This sequence joins TRBV7-3 and TRBJ1-1, with 9 bases lining up with TRBD1. The germline V gene has CDR1 SGHTA and CDR2 FQGTGA. The ends lost 0 bases at V and 0 bases at J; junction bases unmatched: 8. The CDR3 is made up of 18 amino acids. CDR3: CASSLTAGTGFLNTEAFF. The CDR3, as DNA: TGTGCCAGCAGCTTAACGGCGGGGACAGGGTTTCTGAACACTGAAGCTTTCTTT.

This chain uses TRBV19 with TRBJ2-5; D may be TRBD2 (5 bases). V was trimmed by 4 bases and J by 5 bases, leaving 8 bases between them. Germline CDR1 LNHDA, CDR2 SQIVND (reference sequence). CDR3 length: 12 amino acids. CDR3: CASSSGWETQYF. In DNA, the CDR3 is TGTGCCAGTAGTAGCGGGTGGGAGACCCAGTACTTC.

The rearrangement joins TRBV6-2 or TRBV6-3 to TRBJ2-1, with 9 bases lining up with TRBD2. Losses at the gene ends were 6 bases for V and 11 bases for J; bases not matched to a gene: 14. Germline V CDR1 and CDR2: MNHEY, SVGEGT. This CDR3 contains 15 residues. In nucleotides, the CDR3 is TGTGCCAGCAGCCCCCGTAGCGGGAGAAGTAGGAAGCAGTTCTTC. Translating gives CASSPRSGRSRKQFF.

The chain has TRBV7-9 and TRBJ2-3, with 9 bases matching TRBD2. The CDR3 extends over 16 amino acids. V lost 7 bases to trimming and J lost 2 bases; unmatched junction nucleotides: 10. Germline CDR1 and CDR2: SEHNR and FQNEAQ (reference sequence). In DNA form, the CDR3 reads TGTGCCAGCACCACTGGGGGCGGGGGGGCCACAGATACGCAGTATTTT. As protein: CASTTGGGGATDTQYF.